The 27 T cell receptor beta chains reported below all come from one sample, sequenced in a study of cytotoxic CD8 clonotypes in ibrutinib-treated CLL. Sequenced by immunoSEQ multiplex PCR; TCRdb stores in-frame clones only, minus some. The table lists 250,000 to 350,000 clones, approximately 76% of them singletons. The source was PBMCs, collected at disease progression, from a patient treated with ibrutinib. Every receptor here comes from a human donor with chronic lymphocytic leukemia.

The gene calls are TRBV27 and TRBJ1-1; tentatively, D is TRBD1 (5 bases). V was shortened by 3 bases and J by 6 bases, with 14 bases between the two germline ends. The CDR3 spans 14 residues. Per germline, CDR1 MNHEY and CDR2 SMNVEV (reference sequence). The CDR3 bases are TGTGCCAGCAGTTTGGGACCGGGCGTGGCTGAAGCTTTCTTT. Its protein is CASSLGPGVAEAFF.

The chain employs TRBV10-3 and TRBJ1-2; a weak D match, TRBD1 (5 bases). Germline CDR1 reads ENHRY; CDR2 reads SYGVKD. This CDR3 comprises 16 residues. Trimming cost V 0 bases and J 2 bases, with 13 bases left between them. The CDR3 loop reads CAISESRDGGNYGYTF. The CDR3, as DNA: TGTGCCATCAGTGAGTCGAGGGACGGTGGGAACTATGGCTACACCTTC.

V gene TRBV7-2 combines with J gene TRBJ2-7, with a possible D match to TRBD2 (6 bases). V was cut by 3 bases and J by 5 bases, with 14 bases left in between. CDR1 is SGHTA, CDR2 FQGNSA, per germline. CDR3 length equals 14 residues. CDR3 sequence reads: CASSFFGSTDEQYF. In nucleotides, the CDR3 is TGTGCCAGCAGCTTTTTCGGGAGTACAGACGAGCAGTACTTC. Full variable domain (outside the CDR3, taken from reference TRBV7-2 and TRBJ2-7): GAGVSQSPSNKVTEKGKDVELRCDPISGHTALYWYRQSLGQGLEFLIYFQGNSAPDKSGLPSDRFSAERTGGSVSTLTIQRTQQEDSAVYLCASSFFGSTDEQYFGPGTRLTVT.

V is TRBV29-1 and J is TRBJ2-1; D is uncertain. The CDR3 has 15 amino acids. The V end lost 7 bases, the J end lost 6 bases, and 22 bases lay between the germline ends. CDR1 is SQVTM and CDR2 is ANQGSEA in the germline V gene. CDR3 nucleotides: TGCAGCGCTATACCGACGTCTGGCTTCCGCAATGAGCAGTTCTTC. It encodes CSAIPTSGFRNEQFF.

The genes are TRBV6-5 and TRBJ2-7, with TRBD1 matching over 10 bases. CDR1 is MNHEY and CDR2 is SVGAGI in the germline V gene. The CDR3 consists of 14 residues. V was clipped by 6 bases and J by 6 bases; unmatched bases: 8. The DNA of the CDR3 is TGTGCCAGCAGGGAGTCCGGGACAGGGGCCGAGCAGTACTTC. Translation: CASRESGTGAEQYF.

In its sample, this clone was seen once. The genes are TRBV28 and TRBJ1-2, with 7 positions matching TRBD1. CDR1 and CDR2 (germline): MDHEN, SYDVKM. There are 13 residues in the CDR3. Unmatched junction bases numbered 7, after V lost 8 bases and J lost 4 bases. CDR3 in amino acids: CASHRGQLYGYTF. The CDR3 DNA reads as TGTGCCAGCCACCGGGGACAGCTCTATGGCTACACCTTC.

The rearrangement joins TRBV4-1 to TRBJ2-2; D remains unclear. The germline V gene encodes CDR1 MGHRA and CDR2 YSYEKL. Trimming stripped 6 bases from V and 0 bases from J, with 8 bases between. This CDR3 contains 14 residues. This CDR3 is CASRRASNTGELFF. CDR3 DNA: TGCGCCAGCAGGCGAGCGTCGAACACCGGGGAGCTGTTTTTT.

This clone turned up a few times. J is TRBJ2-6 and V is TRBV7-7; tentative D call: TRBD1 (5 bases). Per the germline V gene, CDR1 is SSHAT and CDR2 is FNYEAQ (reference sequence). The CDR3 sequence is 15 residues long. The V and J ends lost 5 bases and 4 bases respectively, with 12 bases between them. The CDR3 reads CASSAQGAGANVLTF. In nucleotides, the CDR3 is TGTGCCAGCAGCGCCCAGGGCGCGGGGGCCAACGTCCTGACTTTC. Full variable domain (outside the CDR3, taken from reference TRBV7-7 and TRBJ2-6): GAGVSQSPRYKVTKRGQDVTLRCDPISSHATLYWYQQALGQGPEFLTYFNYEAQPDKSGLPSDRFSAERPEGSISTLTIQRTEQRDSAMYRCASSAQGAGANVLTFGAGSRLTVL.

V gene TRBV5-4 combines with J gene TRBJ2-2; D is perhaps TRBD1 (5 bases). Germline lookup yields CDR1 SGHNT and CDR2 YYREEE (reference sequence). Trimming stripped 5 bases from V and 6 bases from J, with 8 bases between. This CDR3 is built from 12 residues. The CDR3 region is CASRGPAGELFF. The CDR3 bases are TGTGCCAGCAGGGGGCCCGCCGGGGAGCTGTTTTTT. Full variable domain (outside the CDR3, taken from reference TRBV5-4 and TRBJ2-2): ETGVTQSPTHLIKTRGQQVTLRCSSQSGHNTVSWYQQALGQGPQFIFQYYREEENGRGNFPPRFSGLQFPNYSSELNVNALELDDSALYLCASRGPAGELFFGEGSRLTVL.

V is TRBV29-1 and J is TRBJ2-1; TRBD1 matches 8 bases. Per germline, CDR1 SQVTM and CDR2 ANQGSEA. The CDR3 is 14 residues long. V lost 4 bases to trimming and J lost 7 bases; unmatched junction nucleotides: 9. This CDR3 reads CSVARTGHGNEQFF. CDR3 bases: TGCAGCGTTGCTCGGACAGGGCATGGGAATGAGCAGTTCTTC.

This chain connects TRBV11-2 to TRBJ2-7; D not certain. Germline lookup yields CDR1 SGHAT and CDR2 FQNNGV. This CDR3 has 15 amino acids. Trimming left V 3 bases short and J 4 bases short, with 16 bases between. CDR3 residues: CASSFRLDASYEQYF. DNA for the CDR3: TGTGCCAGCAGCTTCAGACTGGACGCCTCGTACGAGCAGTACTTC.

The CDR3 DNA sequence: TGCAGCGTTGCCCGGGACAGGATGAACACTGAAGCTTTCTTT. It translates to CSVARDRMNTEAFF. V is TRBV29-1 and J is TRBJ1-1; 8 bases are shared with TRBD1. The CDR3 sequence is 14 residues long. Germline V CDR1 and CDR2: SQVTM, ANQGSEA. Germline trimming cut 4 bases from V and 0 bases from J; bases unmatched to any gene: 4.

The J gene is TRBJ2-7, the V gene TRBV5-1; 9 bases map to TRBD1. Trimming at V came to 4 bases and at J to 2 bases, leaving 4 bases not matched to a gene. The CDR3 has 14 residues. Germline CDR1 and CDR2: SGHRS and YFSETQ. CDR3 loop: CASSATGGAYEQYF. The CDR3 DNA reads TGCGCCAGCAGCGCCACAGGGGGCGCCTACGAGCAGTACTTC.

The chain has TRBV20-1 and TRBJ1-2; D is uncertain. CDR3 length: 10 residues. Germline CDR1 is DFQATT and CDR2 is SNEGSKA (reference sequence). V was clipped by 3 bases and J by 7 bases, with 6 bases between them. The CDR3 DNA sequence: TGCAGTGCTAGCTCGGTTGGCTACACCTTC. It translates to CSASSVGYTF.

This chain connects TRBV30 to TRBJ1-1; 7 bases fit TRBD1. The CDR3 is 14 residues long. After removal of 2 bases from V and 1 base from J, the junction contained 4 bases not matched to a gene. The germline gives CDR1 GTSNPN, CDR2 SVGIG (reference sequence). The CDR3 is CAWSRQGWNTEAFF. CDR3 in DNA: TGTGCCTGGAGTCGACAGGGATGGAACACTGAAGCTTTCTTT.

This clone was counted only a few times. The chain carries TRBV27 and TRBJ2-7, with TRBD2 as a possible D gene (6 bases). The CDR3 contains 13 residues. Per germline, CDR1 MNHEY and CDR2 SMNVEV (reference sequence). V dropped 3 bases and J dropped 4 bases, with 10 bases sitting between them. The CDR3, as DNA: TGTGCCAGCAGTTTGAAGGCGGGGTACGAGCAGTACTTC. Translation gives CASSLKAGYEQYF.

The V and J genes are TRBV5-1 and TRBJ1-3, with D possibly TRBD1 on 6 matching bases. V lost 4 bases and J 2 bases, leaving 13 bases between the germline ends. Germline-derived CDR1 and CDR2 are SGHRS and YFSETQ. This CDR3 has 15 amino acids. This CDR3 reads CASSVDSQPGNTIYF. In nucleotides, the CDR3 is TGCGCCAGCAGCGTGGACAGCCAACCTGGAAACACCATATATTTT.

The chain has TRBV7-2 and TRBJ1-1; 9 bases align to TRBD1. The CDR3 contains 15 residues. Per the germline V gene, CDR1 is SGHTA and CDR2 is FQGNSA. V was pared by 5 bases and J by 2 bases, with 6 bases of the junction left unmatched. The CDR3 DNA reads as TGTGCCAGCAGCCTCAGGGACAGGGTTAACACTGAAGCTTTCTTT. This encodes CASSLRDRVNTEAFF.

The chain combines TRBV29-1 with TRBJ2-5; D not certain. The V gene lost 6 bases and the J gene lost 5 bases, with 19 bases spanning the gap. The CDR3 spans 14 residues. Germline CDR1 SQVTM, CDR2 ANQGSEA. CDR3 region: CSVGGRQLGETQYF. The CDR3 nucleotides read TGCAGCGTGGGTGGACGGCAGTTGGGGGAGACCCAGTACTTC.

The gene calls are TRBV12-2 and TRBJ2-7. TRBV12-2 is given as a pseudogene. This CDR3 region has 15 residues. The CDR3 protein is CASRLSGSSSYEQYF. In DNA form, the CDR3 reads TGTGCAAGTCGCTTATCGGGCAGCTCCTCTTACGAGCAGTACTTC.

The rearrangement uses TRBV7-9 and TRBJ2-5; TRBD1 matches at 9 bases. Germline CDR1 reads SEHNR; CDR2 reads FQNEAQ (reference sequence). CDR3 length: 15 amino acids. Germline trimming cut 2 bases from V and 5 bases from J; bases unmatched to any gene: 6. CDR3 residues: CASSLTGGGLETQYF. In DNA, the CDR3 is TGTGCCAGCAGCTTAACAGGGGGCGGCTTGGAGACCCAGTACTTC.

The chain uses TRBV7-2 and TRBJ1-5; D is uncertain. V lost 5 bases and J lost 3, with 5 bases in between. Germline values: CDR1 SGHTA, CDR2 FQGNSA. The CDR3 is 12 residues long. The DNA for the CDR3 is TGTGCCAGCAGCCGCGACAATCAGCCCCAGCATTTT. Amino acid sequence: CASSRDNQPQHF.

V usage is TRBV6-4 and J usage is TRBJ1-2, with TRBD1 matching 9 bases. The germline V gene encodes CDR1 MRHNA and CDR2 SNTAGT. The CDR3 totals 16 residues. Trimming at V came to 5 bases and at J to 4 bases, leaving 11 bases not matched to a gene. The CDR3 protein is CASSSGPGQGGYGYTF. The CDR3 DNA follows: TGTGCCAGCAGTTCCGGCCCGGGACAGGGTGGCTATGGCTACACCTTC.

This chain connects TRBV7-9 to TRBJ2-1, with a possible D match to TRBD2 (6 bases). Germline V lookup: CDR1 SEHNR, CDR2 FQNEAQ (reference sequence). Trimming stripped 5 bases from V and 2 bases from J, with 13 bases between. This CDR3 is built from 15 residues. The CDR3 DNA is TGTGCCAGCAGCCCGAGACTAGTTGCCTACAATGAGCAGTTCTTC. Its translation: CASSPRLVAYNEQFF.

This chain links TRBV5-4 with TRBJ2-5, with 12 positions matching TRBD1. The CDR3 extends over 16 amino acids. The V and J ends lost 4 bases and 4 bases, in that order; junction bases with no gene match: 8. The germline V gene encodes CDR1 SGHNT and CDR2 YYREEE (reference sequence). The CDR3 coding sequence is TGTGCCAGCAGCCCCCATCCGGGACAGGGGGCAGAGACCCAGTACTTC. It translates to CASSPHPGQGAETQYF. The full variable domain, in which reference TRBV5-4 and TRBJ2-5 provide the parts outside the CDR3, is ETGVTQSPTHLIKTRGQQVTLRCSSQSGHNTVSWYQQALGQGPQFIFQYYREEENGRGNFPPRFSGLQFPNYSSELNVNALELDDSALYLCASSPHPGQGAETQYFGPGTRLLVL.

The chain employs TRBV19 and TRBJ2-7; D is undetermined. The CDR3 extends over 13 amino acids. The germline gives CDR1 LNHDA, CDR2 SQIVND (reference sequence). V lost 4 bases, J lost 3 bases, and 10 bases lay in between. Here the CDR3 DNA reads TGTGCCAGTAGTACGGCCCCAAACTACGAGCAGTACTTC. Its translation: CASSTAPNYEQYF.

V usage is TRBV29-1 and J usage is TRBJ2-3, with D perhaps TRBD2 (6 bases). Germline lookup yields CDR1 SQVTM and CDR2 ANQGSEA. The length of the CDR3 is 13 residues. With 5 bases removed from V and 2 bases from J, the gap between germline ends came to 11 bases. CDR3 sequence (DNA): TGCAGCGTTACCGGGAGACTCACAGATACGCAGTATTTT. Its translation is CSVTGRLTDTQYF.